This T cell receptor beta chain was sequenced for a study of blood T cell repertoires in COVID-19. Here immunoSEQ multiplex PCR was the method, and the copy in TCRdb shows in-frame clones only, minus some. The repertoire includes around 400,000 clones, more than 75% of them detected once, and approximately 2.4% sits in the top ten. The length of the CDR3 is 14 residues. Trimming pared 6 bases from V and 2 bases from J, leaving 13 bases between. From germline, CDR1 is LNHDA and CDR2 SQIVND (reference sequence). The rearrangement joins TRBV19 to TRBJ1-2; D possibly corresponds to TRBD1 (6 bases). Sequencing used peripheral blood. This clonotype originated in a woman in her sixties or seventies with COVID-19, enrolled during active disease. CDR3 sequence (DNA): TGTGCCAGTAGCCTCGACAGGCTAAACTATGGCTACACCTTC. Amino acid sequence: CASSLDRLNYGYTF.